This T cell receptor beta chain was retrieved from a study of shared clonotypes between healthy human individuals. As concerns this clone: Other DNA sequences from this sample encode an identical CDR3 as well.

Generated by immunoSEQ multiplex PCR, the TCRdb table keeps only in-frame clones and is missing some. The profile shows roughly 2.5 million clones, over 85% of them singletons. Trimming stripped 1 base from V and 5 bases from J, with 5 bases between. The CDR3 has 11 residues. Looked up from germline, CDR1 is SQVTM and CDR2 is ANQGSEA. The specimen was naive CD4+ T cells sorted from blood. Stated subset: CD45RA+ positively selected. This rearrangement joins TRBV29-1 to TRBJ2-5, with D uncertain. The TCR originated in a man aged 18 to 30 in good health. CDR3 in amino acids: CSVEGGETQYF. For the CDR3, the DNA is TGCAGCGTTGAAGGTGGGGAGACCCAGTACTTC. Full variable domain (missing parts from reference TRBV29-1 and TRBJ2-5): SAVISQKPSRDICQRGTSLTIQCQVDSQVTMMFWYRQQPGQSLTLIATANQGSEATYESGFVIDKFPISRPNLTFSTLTVSNMSPEDSSIYLCSVEGGETQYFGPGTRLLVL.